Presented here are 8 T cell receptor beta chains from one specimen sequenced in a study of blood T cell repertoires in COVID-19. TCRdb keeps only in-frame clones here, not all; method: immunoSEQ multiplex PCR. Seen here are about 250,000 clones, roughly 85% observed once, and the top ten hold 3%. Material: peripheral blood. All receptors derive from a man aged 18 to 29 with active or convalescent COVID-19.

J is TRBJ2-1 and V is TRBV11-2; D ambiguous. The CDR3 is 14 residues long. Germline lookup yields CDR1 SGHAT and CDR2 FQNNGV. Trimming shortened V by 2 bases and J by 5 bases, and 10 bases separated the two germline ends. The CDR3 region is CASSLTLLNNEQFF. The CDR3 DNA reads TGTGCCAGCAGCTTAACGTTGCTAAACAATGAGCAGTTCTTC.

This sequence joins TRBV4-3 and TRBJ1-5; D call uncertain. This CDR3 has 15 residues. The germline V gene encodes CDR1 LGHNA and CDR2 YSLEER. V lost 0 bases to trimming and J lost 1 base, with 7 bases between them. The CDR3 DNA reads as TGCGCCAGCAGCCAAGACGGGGAGAGCAATCAGCCCCAGCATTTT. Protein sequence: CASSQDGESNQPQHF.

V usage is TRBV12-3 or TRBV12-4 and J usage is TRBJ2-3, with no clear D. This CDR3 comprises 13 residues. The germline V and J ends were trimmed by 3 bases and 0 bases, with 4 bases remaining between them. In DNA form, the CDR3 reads TGTGCCAGCAGTTTGCAGAGCACAGATACGCAGTATTTT. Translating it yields CASSLQSTDTQYF.

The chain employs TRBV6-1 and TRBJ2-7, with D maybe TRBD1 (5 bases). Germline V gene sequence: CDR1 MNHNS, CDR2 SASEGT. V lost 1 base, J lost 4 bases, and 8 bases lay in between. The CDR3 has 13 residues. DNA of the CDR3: TGTGCCAGCAGTGAAGATCAGGGTTACGAGCAGTACTTC. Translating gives CASSEDQGYEQYF.

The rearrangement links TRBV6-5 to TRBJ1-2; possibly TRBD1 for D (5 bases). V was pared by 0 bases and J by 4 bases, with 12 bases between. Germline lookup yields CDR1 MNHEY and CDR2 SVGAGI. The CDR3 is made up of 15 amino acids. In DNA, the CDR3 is TGTGCCAGCAGTTACTCCCGCAGGGTAGGCTATGGCTACACCTTC. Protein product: CASSYSRRVGYGYTF.

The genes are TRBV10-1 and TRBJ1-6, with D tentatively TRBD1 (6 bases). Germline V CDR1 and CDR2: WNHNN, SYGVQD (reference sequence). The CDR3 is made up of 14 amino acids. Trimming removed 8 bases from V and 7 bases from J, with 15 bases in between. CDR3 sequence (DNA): TGCGCCAGCTCCGGCGGACAGAGGAATTCACCCCTCCACTTT. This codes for CASSGGQRNSPLHF.

This CDR3 is CASSFGTDYGYTF. The CDR3 nucleotides are TGTGCCAGCAGTTTCGGGACAGACTATGGCTACACCTTC. The V call is TRBV27, the J call TRBJ1-2; 7 bases agree with TRBD1. The germline gives CDR1 MNHEY, CDR2 SMNVEV (reference sequence). With V trimmed by 3 bases and J by 3 bases, 1 base remained unmatched. CDR3 length: 13 amino acids.

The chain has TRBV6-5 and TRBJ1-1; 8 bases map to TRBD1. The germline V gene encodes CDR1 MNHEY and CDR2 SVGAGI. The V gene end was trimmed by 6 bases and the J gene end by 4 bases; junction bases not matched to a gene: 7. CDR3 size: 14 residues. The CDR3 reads CASSGQGLGTEAFF. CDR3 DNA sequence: TGTGCCAGCAGCGGACAGGGTTTGGGCACTGAAGCTTTCTTT.